This TCR beta chain was sequenced during a study of cytomegalovirus exposure and HLA in healthy donors. The overall study: When 350 to 500 donors were genotyped, over 80% of them were found to fall in the Caucasian-associated ancestry cluster.

The PCR employed 60 Vbeta primers together with 13 Jbeta primers. The assay was immunoSEQ multiplex PCR, and TCRdb's table has in-frame clones only and misses some. The sample consists of 55,000 to 75,000 clones, approximately 74% of them appearing once. Between the trimmed V and J ends, which lost 3 bases and 6 bases, there was a span of 12 bases. This CDR3 comprises 14 residues. The TCR originated in a man in his forties in good health and CMV-seropositive. The rearrangement uses TRBV23-1 and TRBJ2-1; D is possibly TRBD2 (6 bases). TRBV23-1 is flagged as an ORF with uncertain function. Sequencing used PBMCs. CDR3 sequence reads: CASSQSRDFNEQFF. The CDR3 bases are TGCGCCAGCAGTCAGTCAAGGGACTTCAATGAGCAGTTCTTC.